In its sample, the clone carrying this T cell receptor beta chain was seen many times. The target antigen is unknown. The cDNA was synthesized by means of template-switch 5'RACE, which was carried out with 10-nucleotide random UMIs. TCRdb reprocessed the 5' RACE reads with MiXCR, giving one entry per CDR3 protein. The data show more than 40,000 distinct CDR3 sequences, with under 3.5% seen just once and more than 12% held by the top ten. The sample belongs to a study of neurological immune-mediated disorders. Study-wide points: The study phylogenetically grouped the repertoires of 18 of 34 multiple sclerosis patients into one related-CDR3 cluster, a possible signature. Multiple sclerosis, the disease with the least TCR clonal expansion, fell below healthy controls, whereas HTLV-1-associated myelopathy showed the most.

This CDR3 comprises 13 residues. Germline V gene lookup returns CDR1 MNHNS and CDR2 SASEGT. V was cut by 5 bases and J by 13 bases, with 18 bases left in between. This rearrangement joins TRBV6-1 to TRBJ2-1; D unresolved. Sequenced material: PBMCs. This clonotype originated in a woman between 45 and 60 years old with multiple sclerosis. The CDR3 nucleotides are TGTGCCAGCAGTTTAGAAAAAGCTTCCCCCCAGTTCTTC. Its protein is CASSLEKASPQFF.